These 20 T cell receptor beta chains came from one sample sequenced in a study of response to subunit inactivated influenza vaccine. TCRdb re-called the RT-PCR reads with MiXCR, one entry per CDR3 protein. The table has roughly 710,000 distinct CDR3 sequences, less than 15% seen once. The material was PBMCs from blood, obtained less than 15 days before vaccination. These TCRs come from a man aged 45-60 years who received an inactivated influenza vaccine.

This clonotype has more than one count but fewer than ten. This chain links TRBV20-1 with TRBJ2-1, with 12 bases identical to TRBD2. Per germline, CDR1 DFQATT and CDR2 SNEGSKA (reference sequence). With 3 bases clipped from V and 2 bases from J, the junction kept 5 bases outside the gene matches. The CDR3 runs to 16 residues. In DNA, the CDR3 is TGCAGTGCTAGTGAGGCTAGCGGGGGGGCCTACAATGAGCAGTTCTTC. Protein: CSASEASGGAYNEQFF.

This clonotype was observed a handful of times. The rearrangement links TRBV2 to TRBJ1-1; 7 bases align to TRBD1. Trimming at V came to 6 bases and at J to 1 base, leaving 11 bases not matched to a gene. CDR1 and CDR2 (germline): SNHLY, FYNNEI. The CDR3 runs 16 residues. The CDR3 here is CASSLGRQGPNTEAFF. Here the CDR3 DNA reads TGTGCCAGCAGCCTTGGGCGACAGGGTCCGAACACTGAAGCTTTCTTT. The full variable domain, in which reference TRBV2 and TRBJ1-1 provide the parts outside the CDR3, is EPEVTQTPSHQVTQMGQEVILRCVPISNHLYFYWYRQILGQKVEFLVSFYNNEISEKSEIFDDQFSVERPDGSNFTLKIRSTKLEDSAMYFCASSLGRQGPNTEAFFGQGTRLTVV.

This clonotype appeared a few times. Here the CDR3 DNA reads TGTGCCAGCAGCTCGATCCTACCAGGGGGCCGGGGTCAGCCCCAGCATTTT. Protein sequence: CASSSILPGGRGQPQHF. The chain uses TRBV7-2 and TRBJ1-5; 8 positions match TRBD1. The V gene end was trimmed by 4 bases and the J gene end by 6 bases; junction bases not matched to a gene: 14. CDR1 and CDR2 (germline): SGHTA, FQGNSA. CDR3 length: 17 residues.

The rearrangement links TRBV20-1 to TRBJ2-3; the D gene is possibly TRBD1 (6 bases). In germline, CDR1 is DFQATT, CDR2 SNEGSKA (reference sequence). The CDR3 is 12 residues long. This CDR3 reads CRALGAQGTQYF. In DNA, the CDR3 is TGCAGGGCTTTGGGGGCCCAGGGTACGCAGTATTTT.

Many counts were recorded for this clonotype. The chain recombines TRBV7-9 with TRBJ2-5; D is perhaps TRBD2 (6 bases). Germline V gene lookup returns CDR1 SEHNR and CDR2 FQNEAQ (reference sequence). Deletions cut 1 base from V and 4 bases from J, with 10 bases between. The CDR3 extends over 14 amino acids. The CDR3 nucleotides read TGTGCCAGCAGCTTAGTTGCTAGCGCAGAGACCCAGTACTTC. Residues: CASSLVASAETQYF.

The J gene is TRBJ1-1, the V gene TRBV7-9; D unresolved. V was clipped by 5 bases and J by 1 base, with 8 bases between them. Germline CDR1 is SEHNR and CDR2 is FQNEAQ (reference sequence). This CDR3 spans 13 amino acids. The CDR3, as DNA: TGTGCCAGCAGCCCGTCACCGAACACTGAAGCTTTCTTT. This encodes CASSPSPNTEAFF. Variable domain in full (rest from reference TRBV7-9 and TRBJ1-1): DTGVSQNPRHKITKRGQNVTFRCDPISEHNRLYWYRQTLGQGPEFLTYFQNEAQLEKSRLLSDRFSAERPKGSFSTLEIQRTEQGDSAMYLCASSPSPNTEAFFGQGTRLTVV.

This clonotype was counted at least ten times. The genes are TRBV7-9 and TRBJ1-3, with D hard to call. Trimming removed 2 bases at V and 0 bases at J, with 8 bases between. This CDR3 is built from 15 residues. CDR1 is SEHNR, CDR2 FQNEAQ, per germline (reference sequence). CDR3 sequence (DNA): TGTGCCAGCAGCTTATGGTCTGACTCTGGAAACACCATATATTTT. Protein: CASSLWSDSGNTIYF.

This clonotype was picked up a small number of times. Here the CDR3 reads CASSLRDTFSYEQYF. CDR3 nucleotide sequence: TGCGCCAGCAGCTTACGAGACACCTTCTCCTACGAGCAGTACTTC. V gene TRBV5-1 combines with J gene TRBJ2-7; D unclear. There are 15 residues in the CDR3. Trimming shortened V by 2 bases and J by 0 bases, and 12 bases separated the two germline ends. Looked up from germline, CDR1 is SGHRS and CDR2 is YFSETQ.

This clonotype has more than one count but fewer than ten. The CDR3 spells CASSPNQGLAGMRNEQFF. The CDR3 DNA is TGTGCCAGCAGCCCAAACCAGGGGCTAGCGGGCATGAGGAATGAGCAGTTCTTC. The chain has TRBV11-2 and TRBJ2-1; 8 nucleotides agree with TRBD2. Trimming removed 5 bases from V and 7 bases from J; junction bases left unmatched: 19. The CDR3 loop spans 18 amino acids. Per the germline V gene, CDR1 is SGHAT and CDR2 is FQNNGV.

The DNA of the CDR3 is TGCAGTGCTAGAGATCGCCGAGCGGGATCCTACGAGCAGTACTTC. Translation: CSARDRRAGSYEQYF. This chain joins TRBV20-1 and TRBJ2-7; 7 bases line up with TRBD2. The CDR3 runs to 15 residues. The V gene's germline CDR1 is DFQATT and CDR2 SNEGSKA (reference sequence). V was clipped by 0 bases and J by 1 base; unmatched bases: 6.

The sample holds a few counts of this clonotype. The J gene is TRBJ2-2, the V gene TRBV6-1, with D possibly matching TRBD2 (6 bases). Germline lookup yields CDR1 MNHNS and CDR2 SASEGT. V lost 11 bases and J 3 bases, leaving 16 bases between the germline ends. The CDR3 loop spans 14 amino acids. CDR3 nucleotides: TGTGCCGTCAAGGCGGAGGGGTACACCGGGGAGCTGTTTTTT. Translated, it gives CAVKAEGYTGELFF.

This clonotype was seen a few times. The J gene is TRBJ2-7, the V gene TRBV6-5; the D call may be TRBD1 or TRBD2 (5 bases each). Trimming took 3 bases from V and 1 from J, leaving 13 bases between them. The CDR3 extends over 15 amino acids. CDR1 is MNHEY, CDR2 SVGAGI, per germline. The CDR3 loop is CASSYHLGPSYEQYF. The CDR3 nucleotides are TGTGCCAGCAGTTATCACTTGGGACCTTCCTACGAGCAGTACTTC.

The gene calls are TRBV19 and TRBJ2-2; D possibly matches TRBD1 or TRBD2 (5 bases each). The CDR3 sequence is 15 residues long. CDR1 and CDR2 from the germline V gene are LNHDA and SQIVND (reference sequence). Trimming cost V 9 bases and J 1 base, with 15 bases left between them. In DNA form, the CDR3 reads TGTGCCAGCAGAGCCGGGACGGAGAACACCGGGGAGCTGTTTTTT. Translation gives CASRAGTENTGELFF.

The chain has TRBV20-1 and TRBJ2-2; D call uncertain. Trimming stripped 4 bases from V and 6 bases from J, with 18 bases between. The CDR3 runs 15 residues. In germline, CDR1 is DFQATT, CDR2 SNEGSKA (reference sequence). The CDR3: CSATSPAGRSGELFF. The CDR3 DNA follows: TGCAGTGCTACTTCCCCGGCCGGCAGGTCCGGGGAGCTGTTTTTT.

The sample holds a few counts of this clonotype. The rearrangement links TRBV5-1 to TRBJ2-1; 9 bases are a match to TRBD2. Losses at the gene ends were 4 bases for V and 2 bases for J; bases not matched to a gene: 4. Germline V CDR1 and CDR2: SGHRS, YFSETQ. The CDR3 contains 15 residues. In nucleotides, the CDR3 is TGCGCCAGCAGCATGCGGGAGGGCCCCTACAATGAGCAGTTCTTC. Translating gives CASSMREGPYNEQFF.

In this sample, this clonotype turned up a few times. The CDR3 bases are TGCAGTGCCGGAGCGGGAGGGCCGATGAATGAGCAGTTCTTC. Protein sequence: CSAGAGGPMNEQFF. The chain combines TRBV20-1 with TRBJ2-1; 10 bases match TRBD2. The CDR3 runs to 14 residues. Germline CDR1 DFQATT, CDR2 SNEGSKA (reference sequence). J gave up 7 bases and V 6 bases, and 9 bases lay outside the gene matches.

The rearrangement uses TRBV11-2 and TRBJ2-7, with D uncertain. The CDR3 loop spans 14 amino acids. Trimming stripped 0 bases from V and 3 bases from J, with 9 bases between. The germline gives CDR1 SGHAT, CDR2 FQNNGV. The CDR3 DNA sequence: TGTGCCAGCAGCTTAGATCCCGGGTACTACGAGCAGTACTTC. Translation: CASSLDPGYYEQYF.

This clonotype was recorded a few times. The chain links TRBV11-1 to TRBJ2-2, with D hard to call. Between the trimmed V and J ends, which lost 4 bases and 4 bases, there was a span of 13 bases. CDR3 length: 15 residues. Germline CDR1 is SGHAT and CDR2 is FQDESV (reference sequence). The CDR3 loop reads CASSSRSDRTGELFF. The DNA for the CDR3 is TGTGCCAGCAGCTCTCGATCAGACCGCACCGGGGAGCTGTTTTTT.

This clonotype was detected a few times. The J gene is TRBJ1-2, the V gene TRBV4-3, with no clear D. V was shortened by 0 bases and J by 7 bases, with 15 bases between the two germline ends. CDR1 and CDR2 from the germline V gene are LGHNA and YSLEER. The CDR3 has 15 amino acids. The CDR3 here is CASSQDGSSIRGYTF. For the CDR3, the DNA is TGCGCCAGCAGCCAAGATGGGTCCAGTATCCGTGGCTACACCTTC.

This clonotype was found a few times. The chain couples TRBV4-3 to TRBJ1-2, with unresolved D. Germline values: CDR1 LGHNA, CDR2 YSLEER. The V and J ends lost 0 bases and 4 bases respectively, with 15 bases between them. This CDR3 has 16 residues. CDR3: CASSQDTQARPYGYTF. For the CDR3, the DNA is TGCGCCAGCAGCCAAGATACGCAGGCCCGCCCCTATGGCTACACCTTC.